This T cell receptor (beta chain) derives from a study of blood T cell repertoires in COVID-19 (dated by TCRdb to the early 2020s). About the full investigation: Collaborator samples came from the United States, Italy and Spain and covered acute and convalescent phases of COVID-19. The prospective study material was composed of cDNA or gDNA derived from T cells, B-cell-depleted T cells, or PBMCs. Deeply sampled blood TCRbeta repertoires from subjects exposed to, actively infected with, or recovered from COVID-19 were included in the dataset. A freely available public database, intended as a resource for researchers studying the immune response to SARS-CoV-2, is where the repertoires were released. Samples came from the ongoing ImmuneRACE study (first 160 participants) plus 1,254 subjects from 6 global collaborators. Sample metadata almost always included a de-identified subject ID, COVID-19 status, age in years and sex. Where HLA class I and class II types were available, the types were taken from metadata supplied by the sample provider, not from assay-based typing. Study-level results and caveats: Clinical and demographic metadata were provided uncurated, with the amount varying by source and participant.

The germline ends are 6 bases apart after V is trimmed by 1 base and J by 2 bases. Via the germline V gene, CDR1 is KGHSH and CDR2 LQKENI. The CDR3 covers 14 residues, taking in both the cysteine and the phenylalanine. Of all the DNA, just the CDR3 is kept, 42 bases in frame from base 1. This clone counts as medium-sized (0.01 to 0.1%). Its antigen remains undetermined. No much larger clone is present one base from it, and per-base qualities are unavailable. The immunoSEQ Assay, a bias-controlled multiplex PCR, was used to amplify TCRbeta CDR3 regions from genomic DNA. The paper's processing steps were these. Nucleated cell counts per sample were estimated from amplification of reference gene primers within the assay. To quantify the absolute abundance of each unique TCRbeta CDR3 rearrangement, sequence reads were collapsed and filtered. Productive Simpson clonality was computed per sample as the square root of Simpson's diversity index over productive rearrangements. TCRdb provides this immuneACCESS table in a form limited to in-frame rearrangements. Some clones are lacking; in checked studies, under half of them reflect an unresolved V gene, and why the rest are absent is not known. The V and J calls and clone size were taken over from that table, and D and trimming were inferred from the DNA. The sample records about 130,000 clones, about 80% of which are singletons. The ten largest account for 2% to 3% of the sample.

Participants in the prospective study were aged about 18 to 95 years, lived in over 20 United States geographic areas, and enrolled through a virtual design. In the prospective study, cohorts were assigned on the basis of participant-reported clinical history obtained from a screening survey and a study questionnaire. Each participant in the prospective study had whole blood, serum and a nasopharyngeal or oropharyngeal swab collected by mobile phlebotomists. Participants in the prospective study had the option to provide additional blood draws and questionnaires over a roughly two-month period. Prospective study blood samples were shipped either frozen or at room temperature before DNA extraction.

The V and J segments used are TRBV18 and TRBJ2-1, with an unclear D gene assignment. This TCR was recovered from a man aged 40-50 years with acute COVID-19. Sequencing was done on a sample of PBMCs or T cells enriched from blood (not recorded which). The nucleotides read TGTGCCAGCTCACCACTAGGAGCCTACAATGAGCAGTTCTTC. It codes for CASSPLGAYNEQFF.